The 17 T cell receptor beta chains listed next were all sequenced from one sample in a study of vaccination effects on CD4 cells after COVID-19. Prior to sequencing, the ViraFEST assay stimulated PBMC with viral peptide pools, which expanded the antigen-specific CD4+ T cells. Isolating CD4+ T cells followed about 10 days of culture. Nucleocapsid antibodies stayed negative before and after vaccination, showing no earlier SARS-CoV-2 infection. Using immunoSEQ multiplex PCR, the repertoire was profiled, and TCRdb retains in-frame clones only, with some absent. The sample contains tens of thousands of clones, under 70% of which appear only once. The antigens of these receptors remain unknown. The sample was CD4+ T cells from PBMCs cultured with HCoV-OC43 spike peptides, taken before COVID-19 vaccination. Stated subset: HCoV-OC43 spike overlapping peptide pool stimulation. The receptors derive from a human donor who received a COVID-19 vaccine.

V is TRBV7-8 and J is TRBJ1-6; 7 bases align to TRBD1. CDR1 is SGHVS, CDR2 FQNEAQ, per germline. The CDR3 loop spans 16 amino acids. The junction had 7 bases not matched to a gene; V was cut back by 0 bases and J by 8 bases. CDR3 in DNA: TGTGCCAGCAGCTTAGCCGACGACAGGGATGATTCACCCCTCCACTTT. It translates to CASSLADDRDDSPLHF.

J is TRBJ1-6 and V is TRBV7-9; D is perhaps TRBD1 (5 bases). Per germline, CDR1 SEHNR and CDR2 FQNEAQ (reference sequence). Trimming stripped 3 bases from V and 9 bases from J, with 18 bases between. This CDR3 is 16 amino acids long. The CDR3 loop is CASSLKVGVGGSPLHF. In DNA, the CDR3 is TGTGCCAGCAGCTTGAAAGTGGGGGTCGGAGGTTCACCCCTCCACTTT.

This clone was found a few times. The gene calls are TRBV4-1 and TRBJ1-6; D gene uncertain. Trimming removed 2 bases at V and 6 bases at J, with 14 bases between. The CDR3 contains 16 residues. Germline V CDR1 and CDR2: MGHRA, YSYEKL. The CDR3 region has the DNA TGCGCCAGCAGCCAAAGCCGGATCGGGAGTAATTCACCCCTCCACTTT. Translation: CASSQSRIGSNSPLHF.

The chain carries TRBV5-8 and TRBJ1-5; D is perhaps TRBD1 (6 bases). V was trimmed by 0 bases and J by 0 bases, leaving 10 bases between them. Germline CDR1 is SGHTS and CDR2 is YDEGEE. This CDR3 is 16 amino acids long. CDR3 bases: TGTGCCAGCAGCTTGGATCCGGGGGCTAGCAATCAGCCCCAGCATTTT. Protein sequence: CASSLDPGASNQPQHF.

The rearrangement links TRBV13 to TRBJ2-5; TRBD2 aligns across 7 bases. Germline V gene lookup returns CDR1 PRHDT and CDR2 FYEKMQ (reference sequence). Trimming removed 7 bases from V and 7 bases from J; junction bases left unmatched: 9. The CDR3 contains 13 residues. DNA of the CDR3: TGTGCCAGCACCGCGGGGGAAGAGCGGACCCAGTACTTC. Its translation: CASTAGEERTQYF.

The chain recombines TRBV7-6 with TRBJ2-5; D perhaps matches TRBD1 (6 bases). The CDR3 has 15 amino acids. V was cut by 3 bases and J by 0 bases, with 11 bases left in between. Germline V gene sequence: CDR1 SGHVS, CDR2 FNYEAQ. CDR3 coding DNA: TGTGCCAGCAGCTTTGGGCAGGGGAACCAAGAGACCCAGTACTTC. This sequence encodes CASSFGQGNQETQYF.

This chain links TRBV5-1 with TRBJ2-2; 11 bases align to TRBD2. The CDR3 is 20 residues long. Germline loops: CDR1 SGHRS, CDR2 YFSETQ. Trimming took 4 bases from V and 7 from J; bases not matched to a gene: 21. CDR3 loop: CASSPIITSGSKGEGGELFF. Written as DNA, the CDR3 is TGCGCCAGCAGCCCTATAATCACTAGCGGGAGCAAAGGAGAGGGCGGGGAGCTGTTTTTT.

This rearrangement joins TRBV18 to TRBJ2-3; D is undetermined. Deletions cut 3 bases from V and 1 base from J, with 14 bases between. The CDR3 has 16 residues. Germline CDR1 is KGHSH and CDR2 is LQKENI. The chain's CDR3 is CASSPQAPGGTDTQYF. CDR3 sequence (DNA): TGTGCCAGCTCACCGCAAGCGCCTGGGGGCACAGATACGCAGTATTTT. Full variable domain (remainder filled in from reference TRBV18 and TRBJ2-3): NAGVMQNPRHLVRRRGQEARLRCSPMKGHSHVYWYRQLPEEGLKFMVYLQKENIIDESGMPKERFSAEFPKEGPSILRIQQVVRGDSAAYFCASSPQAPGGTDTQYFGPGTRLTVL.

Regarding this clone: Other nucleotide sequences from this sample produce the same CDR3. This sequence joins TRBV6-2 or TRBV6-3 and TRBJ2-3; a weak D match, TRBD1 (5 bases). The germline gives CDR1 MNHEY, CDR2 SVGEGT. V lost 2 bases and J lost 2, with 14 bases in between. This CDR3 spans 16 amino acids. The CDR3: CASSYPVGHPTDTQYF. The CDR3 region has the DNA TGTGCCAGCAGTTACCCAGTAGGACACCCCACAGATACGCAGTATTTT.

The chain links TRBV7-3 to TRBJ2-3, with 10 bases lining up with TRBD2. J lost 5 bases, V lost 4 bases, and 12 bases had no gene match. The CDR3 length is 17 residues. Germline lookup yields CDR1 SGHTA and CDR2 FQGTGA. The CDR3 spells CASSSRQRGGRGDTQYF. Here the CDR3 DNA reads TGTGCCAGCAGCTCTCGCCAGCGGGGGGGCCGGGGAGATACGCAGTATTTT.

This rearrangement joins TRBV30 to TRBJ1-2, with 8 bases identical to TRBD1. Germline CDR1 is GTSNPN and CDR2 is SVGIG (reference sequence). This CDR3 is 15 amino acids long. V was pared by 4 bases and J by 4 bases, with 11 bases of the junction left unmatched. The CDR3 nucleotides read TGTGCCTGGACCCTTGTGACAGGGGAAGTCTATGGCTACACCTTC. Translated, it gives CAWTLVTGEVYGYTF.

V and J are TRBV5-4 and TRBJ2-3; 7 bases agree with TRBD1. Germline lookup yields CDR1 SGHNT and CDR2 YYREEE (reference sequence). The CDR3 loop spans 15 amino acids. The J segment lost 3 bases and the V segment lost 0 bases, leaving 4 bases of the junction unmatched. CDR3 coding DNA: TGTGCCAGCAGCTTGGAGGGGGCACGAACAGATACGCAGTATTTT. Protein: CASSLEGARTDTQYF. The full variable domain, in which reference TRBV5-4 and TRBJ2-3 provide the parts outside the CDR3, is ETGVTQSPTHLIKTRGQQVTLRCSSQSGHNTVSWYQQALGQGPQFIFQYYREEENGRGNFPPRFSGLQFPNYSSELNVNALELDDSALYLCASSLEGARTDTQYFGPGTRLTVL.

The table lists this clone with a few counts. The V call is TRBV7-2, the J call TRBJ1-6; D remains ambiguous. This CDR3 contains 16 residues. The germline gives CDR1 SGHTA, CDR2 FQGNSA. With 5 bases removed from V and 7 bases from J, the gap between germline ends came to 18 bases. This chain's CDR3 is CASSPERLNQNSPLHF. In DNA form, the CDR3 reads TGTGCCAGCAGCCCGGAGAGGCTTAATCAGAATTCACCCCTCCACTTT.

This sequence joins TRBV6-5 and TRBJ2-1; 9 positions agree with TRBD1. The trim removed 6 bases at V and 9 bases at J, leaving 12 bases unmatched. The CDR3 extends over 15 amino acids. Germline V gene data show CDR1 as MNHEY and CDR2 as SVGAGI. CDR3 nucleotide sequence: TGTGCCAGCAGAGTTAGGGGACAGGGAAGTGGTGAGCAGTTCTTC. This sequence encodes CASRVRGQGSGEQFF.

Here the CDR3 DNA reads TGTGCCAGCAGTTTGGTAGCTCTCCAGGGCGACGGCTACACCTTC. Residues: CASSLVALQGDGYTF. The chain links TRBV28 to TRBJ1-2; TRBD1 might be the D (5 bases). The CDR3 is 15 residues long. Germline V CDR1 and CDR2: MDHEN, SYDVKM. V gave up 3 bases and J gave up 8 bases, with 19 bases separating them.

This chain links TRBV5-5 with TRBJ2-7; D ambiguous. The CDR3 consists of 13 residues. Trimming removed 0 bases at V and 2 bases at J, with 6 bases between. The V gene's germline CDR1 is SGHKS and CDR2 YYEKEE (reference sequence). The CDR3 here is CASSLVQTYEQYF. DNA for the CDR3: TGTGCCAGCAGCTTGGTCCAGACCTACGAGCAGTACTTC.

V and J are TRBV4-1 and TRBJ2-3; possibly TRBD2 for D (6 bases). Germline CDR1 reads MGHRA; CDR2 reads YSYEKL. V lost 1 base, J lost 4 bases, and 15 bases lay in between. The CDR3 runs 16 residues. The CDR3 nucleotides are TGCGCCAGCAGCCAAGGAGGAGGGAGCAGCTCAGATACGCAGTATTTT. Amino acid sequence: CASSQGGGSSSDTQYF.